This TCR beta chain was captured in a study of CXCR3-negative and CXCR3-positive naive CD8 T cells. Study context: Roughly 1.5 +/- 0.3 million TRB reads came from each library, giving about 150 million in total.

In preparing the TRB cDNA libraries, 5' RACE with UMI labels was used. TCRdb reprocessed the 5' RACE reads; each CDR3 protein has one entry and no DNA is given. The sample totals some 150,000 distinct CDR3 sequences. The study, taken as a whole, reports: TRB CDR3s of CXCR3-positive naive cells were more hydrophobic than those of CXCR3-negative naive cells.

On this clonotype: Its target is not known.

Triplicate approximately 300,000-cell sorts were made of each CD8+ T cell subset. CDR1 and CDR2 (germline): MNHEY, SVGEGT. CDR3 length equals 14 residues. The chain is built from TRBV6-2 or TRBV6-3 and TRBJ1-1; TCRdb outputs TRBD1, but without DNA this stays unchecked. Sequenced input: naive CXCR3+ CD8+ T cells from blood. Subset denoted: CD45RO-CCR7+CD27+CD95- naive CD8+ T cells expressing CXCR3 (TNR3+). This TCR came from a human donor in good health. Some clones in this sample may be carry-over from other donors' samples. The CDR3 is CASSPGVENTEAFF.